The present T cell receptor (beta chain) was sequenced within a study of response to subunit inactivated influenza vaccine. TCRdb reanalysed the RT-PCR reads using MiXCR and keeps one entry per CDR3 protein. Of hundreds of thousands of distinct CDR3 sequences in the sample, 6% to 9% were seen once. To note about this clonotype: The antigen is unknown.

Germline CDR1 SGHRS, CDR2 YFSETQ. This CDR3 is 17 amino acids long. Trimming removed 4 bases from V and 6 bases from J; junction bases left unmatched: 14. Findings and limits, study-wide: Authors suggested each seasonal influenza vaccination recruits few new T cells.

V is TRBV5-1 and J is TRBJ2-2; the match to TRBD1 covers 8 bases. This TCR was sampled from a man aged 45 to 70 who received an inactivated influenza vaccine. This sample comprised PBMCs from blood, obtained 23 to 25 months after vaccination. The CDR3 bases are TGCGCCAGCAGCACGTGGCCGGCAGGGGGCTATGCCGGGGAGCTGTTTTTT. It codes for CASSTWPAGGYAGELFF.